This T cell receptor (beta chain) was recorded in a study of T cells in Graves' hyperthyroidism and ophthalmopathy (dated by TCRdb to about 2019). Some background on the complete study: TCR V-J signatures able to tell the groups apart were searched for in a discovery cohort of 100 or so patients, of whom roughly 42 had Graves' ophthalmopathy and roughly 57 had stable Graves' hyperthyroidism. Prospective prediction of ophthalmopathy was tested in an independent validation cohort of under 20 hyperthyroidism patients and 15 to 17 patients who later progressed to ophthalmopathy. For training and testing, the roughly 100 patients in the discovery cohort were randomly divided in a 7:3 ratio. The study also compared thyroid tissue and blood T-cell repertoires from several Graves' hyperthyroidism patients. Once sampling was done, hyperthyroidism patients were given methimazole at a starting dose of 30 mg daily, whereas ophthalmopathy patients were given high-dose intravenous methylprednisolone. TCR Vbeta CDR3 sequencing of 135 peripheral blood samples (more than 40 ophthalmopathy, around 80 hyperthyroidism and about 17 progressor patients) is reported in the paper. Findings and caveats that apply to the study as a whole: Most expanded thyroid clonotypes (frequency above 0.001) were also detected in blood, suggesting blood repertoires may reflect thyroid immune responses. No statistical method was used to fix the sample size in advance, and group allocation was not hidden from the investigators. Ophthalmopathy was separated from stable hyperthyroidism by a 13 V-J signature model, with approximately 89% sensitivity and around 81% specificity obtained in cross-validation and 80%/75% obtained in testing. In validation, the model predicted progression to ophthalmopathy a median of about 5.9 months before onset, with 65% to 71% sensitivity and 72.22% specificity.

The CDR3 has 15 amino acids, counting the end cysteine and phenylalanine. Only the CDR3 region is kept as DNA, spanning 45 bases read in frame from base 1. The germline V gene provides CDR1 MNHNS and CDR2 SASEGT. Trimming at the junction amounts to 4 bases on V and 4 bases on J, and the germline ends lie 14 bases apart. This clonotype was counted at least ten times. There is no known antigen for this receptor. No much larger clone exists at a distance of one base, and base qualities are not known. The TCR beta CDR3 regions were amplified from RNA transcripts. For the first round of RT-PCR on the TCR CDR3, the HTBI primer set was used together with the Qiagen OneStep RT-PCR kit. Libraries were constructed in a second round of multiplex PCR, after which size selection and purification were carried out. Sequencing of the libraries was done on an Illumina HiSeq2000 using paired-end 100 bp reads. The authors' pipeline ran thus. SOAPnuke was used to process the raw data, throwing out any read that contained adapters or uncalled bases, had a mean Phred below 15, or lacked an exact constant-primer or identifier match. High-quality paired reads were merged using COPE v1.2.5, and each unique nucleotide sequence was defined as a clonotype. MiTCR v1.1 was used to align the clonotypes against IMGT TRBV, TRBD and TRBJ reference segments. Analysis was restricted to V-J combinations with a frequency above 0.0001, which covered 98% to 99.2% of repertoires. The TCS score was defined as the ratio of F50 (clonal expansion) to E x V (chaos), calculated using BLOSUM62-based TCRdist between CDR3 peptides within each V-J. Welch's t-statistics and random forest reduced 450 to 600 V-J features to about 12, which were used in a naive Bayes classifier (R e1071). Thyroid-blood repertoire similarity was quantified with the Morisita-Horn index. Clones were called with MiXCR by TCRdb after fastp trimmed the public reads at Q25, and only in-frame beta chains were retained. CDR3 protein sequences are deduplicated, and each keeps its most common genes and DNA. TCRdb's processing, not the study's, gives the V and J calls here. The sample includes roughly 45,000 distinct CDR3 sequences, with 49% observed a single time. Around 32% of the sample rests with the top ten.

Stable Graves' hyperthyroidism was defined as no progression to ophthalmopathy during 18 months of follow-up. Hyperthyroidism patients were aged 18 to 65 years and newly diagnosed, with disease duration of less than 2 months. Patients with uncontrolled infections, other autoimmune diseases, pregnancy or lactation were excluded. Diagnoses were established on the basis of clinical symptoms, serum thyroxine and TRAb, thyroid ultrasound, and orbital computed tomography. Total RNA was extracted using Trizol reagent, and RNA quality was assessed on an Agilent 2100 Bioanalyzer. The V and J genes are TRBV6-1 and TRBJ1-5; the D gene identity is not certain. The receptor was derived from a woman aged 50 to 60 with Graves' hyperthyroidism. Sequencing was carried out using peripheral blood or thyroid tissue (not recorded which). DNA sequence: TGTGCCAGCAGTGTGACTGCCTTACCTAATCAGCCCCAGCATTTT. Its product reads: CASSVTALPNQPQHF.